These T cell receptor beta chains were read from a single sample in a study of blood T cell repertoires in COVID-19. Profiled with immunoSEQ multiplex PCR; TCRdb holds only in-frame clones, not every one. The sample carries some 96,000 clones, around four fifths recorded once. Sequencing was done on a sample of peripheral blood. The receptor source for this set is a woman in her sixties or seventies with acute or convalescent COVID-19. The CDR3 runs from the conserved cysteine through the conserved F or W. D genes are given only for firm matches. Clone sizes are given selectively: once, few, many, or a class where the clone is expanded.

j_call,d_call,v_call,clone_size,cdr3_nt,cdr3_aa
TRBJ1-1,NA,TRBV25-1,many,TGTGCCAGCAGTGAATATGAGGGTCGGTGGACTGAAGCTTTCTTT,CASSEYEGRWTEAFF
TRBJ2-1,NA,TRBV6-5,NA,TGTGCCAGCAGCCCCCGGGGGAGTACCTACAATGAGCAGTTCTTC,CASSPRGSTYNEQFF
TRBJ1-6,NA,TRBV2,NA,TGTGCCAGCAGCAATCCCGGGAGCTCCTATAATTCACCCCTCCACTTT,CASSNPGSSYNSPLHF
TRBJ1-2,NA,TRBV12-3/TRBV12-4,NA,TGTGCCAGCAGTTTACCCCTAAGCTATGGCTACACCTTC,CASSLPLSYGYTF
TRBJ1-6,TRBD1,TRBV19,NA,TGTGCCAGTAAGGAAACGGACAGGGGAAATTCACCCCTCCACTTT,CASKETDRGNSPLHF
TRBJ2-5,TRBD2,TRBV2,NA,TGTGCCAGCAGTAAACCAGACAGCGGGATGACAAGAGAAGCCCAGTACTTC,CASSKPDSGMTREAQYF
TRBJ1-1,NA,TRBV5-6,NA,TGTGCCAGCAGCTTGTTACAGGGTGAAGCTTTCTTT,CASSLLQGEAFF
TRBJ2-5,NA,TRBV7-2,NA,TGTGCCAGCAGCCTAAAAACAGGGAACCAAGAGACCCAGTACTTC,CASSLKTGNQETQYF
TRBJ1-3,TRBD1,TRBV13,NA,TGTGCCAGCAGCTTCTCAACAAGATGGGGTGGGACAGGGAGTTCCCACTCTGGAAACACCATATATTTT,CASSFSTRWGGTGSSHSGNTIYF
TRBJ1-2,NA,TRBV10-3,NA,TGTGCCATCAGCCAAACCACCGGGGTGCATGGCTACACCTTC,CAISQTTGVHGYTF
TRBJ2-4,TRBD1,TRBV3-1/TRBV3-2,NA,TGTGCCAGCAGCCAACAGGGGGCAAACATTCAGTACTTC,CASSQQGANIQYF
TRBJ1-4,TRBD1,TRBV9,NA,TGTGCCAGCAGCGAAGGGGGCGGCGGTAATGAAAAACTGTTTTTT,CASSEGGGGNEKLFF
TRBJ1-5,TRBD1,TRBV29-1,NA,TGCAGCGTTAGACAGGGGGGTCAGCCCCAGCATTTT,CSVRQGGQPQHF
TRBJ2-2,NA,TRBV19,few,TGTGCCACCGCGGGGGCCCAGGACACCGGGGAGCTGTTTTTT,CATAGAQDTGELFF
TRBJ1-3,TRBD1,TRBV27,NA,TGTGCCAGTAGCTGGACAGGGCGGGGAGACACCATATATTTT,CASSWTGRGDTIYF
TRBJ2-1,TRBD2,TRBV28,NA,TGTGCCAGCAGGCTACCGGGACTAGCGGGGGTAATCTTC,CASRLPGLAGVIF
TRBJ1-2,NA,TRBV19,NA,TGTGCCAGTAGCCCCGGGACAACCTATGGCTACACCTTC,CASSPGTTYGYTF
TRBJ2-7,TRBD1,TRBV6-5,NA,TGTGCCAGCAGTTACGCCGGGACAGGCCCCTACGAGCAGTACTTC,CASSYAGTGPYEQYF
TRBJ1-2,TRBD1,TRBV7-3,NA,TGTGCCAGCAGCCAGGGACAGAACTATGGCTACACCTTC,CASSQGQNYGYTF
TRBJ2-3,TRBD2,TRBV3-1/TRBV3-2,few,TGTGCCAGCAGCCAAGGCATCGGTAGCGGGTCGACAGATACGCAGTATTTT,CASSQGIGSGSTDTQYF
TRBJ2-3,TRBD2,TRBV7-3,NA,TGTGCCAGCAGCCTTCTGACGGGGGGAGATACGCAGTATTTT,CASSLLTGGDTQYF
TRBJ2-1,TRBD2,TRBV4-1,NA,TGCGCCAGCAGCTTCGGGGGGGCCACGAATGAGCAGTTCTTC,CASSFGGATNEQFF
TRBJ1-2,TRBD1,TRBV7-9,NA,TGTGCCAGCAGCTCAACCGGGGACAGTAGAGGCTACACCTTC,CASSSTGDSRGYTF
TRBJ1-1,NA,TRBV4-3,NA,TGCGCCAGCAGCCAAGATGAAGAGGACACTGAAGCTTTCTTT,CASSQDEEDTEAFF
TRBJ2-1,TRBD1,TRBV5-1,NA,TGCGCCAGCAGCTTGAACGGACAGGGGGAATTCTTC,CASSLNGQGEFF
TRBJ1-4,NA,TRBV6-5,NA,TGTGCCAGCAGTTCCGACTCCTCCAGCAGGGGAAAACTGTTTTTT,CASSSDSSSRGKLFF
TRBJ1-2,TRBD1,TRBV7-9,NA,TGTGCCAGCAGCTCCGGACAGGGGTCCTATGGCTACACCTTC,CASSSGQGSYGYTF
TRBJ1-2,TRBD1,TRBV5-1,NA,TGCGCCAGCAGCTCCGAACAGACAGGGGTAACCTATGGCTACACCTTC,CASSSEQTGVTYGYTF
TRBJ1-3,NA,TRBV6-5,NA,TGTGCCAGCAGGGGCTTAAGACCTGGAAACACCATATATTTT,CASRGLRPGNTIYF
TRBJ1-2,NA,TRBV2,NA,TGTGCCAGCAGTGACGGGACACTCTATGGCTACACCTTC,CASSDGTLYGYTF
TRBJ1-3,NA,TRBV14,NA,TGTGCCAGCAGCCAGGCCCCAGGATACTCTGGAAACACCATATATTTT,CASSQAPGYSGNTIYF
TRBJ2-2,TRBD1,TRBV12-5,NA,TGTGCTAGTGGCCAGGGACAGGGCAATAGCTTAGGGGAGCTGTTTTTT,CASGQGQGNSLGELFF
TRBJ1-1,TRBD1,TRBV19,NA,TGTGCCAGTAGTCGACCCGGGACAGGGGAGACTGAAGCTTTCTTT,CASSRPGTGETEAFF
TRBJ1-1,TRBD1,TRBV27,NA,TGTGCCAGCAGTTCTGGACAGGGGGCGGCCACTGAAGCTTTCTTT,CASSSGQGAATEAFF
TRBJ2-7,NA,TRBV5-4,few,TGTGCCAGCGGGGGGGGCCCGAATCAGCAGTACTTC,CASGGGPNQQYF
TRBJ2-1,TRBD2,TRBV5-1,NA,TGCGCCAGCAGCTCGATACCCGGACTAGCGGGGGACAATGAGCAGTTCTTC,CASSSIPGLAGDNEQFF
TRBJ1-2,NA,TRBV11-2,few,TGTGCCAGCAGCCCAATGTCCGGGGTAGCTAACTATGGCTACACCTTC,CASSPMSGVANYGYTF
TRBJ1-5,NA,TRBV6-2/TRBV6-3,NA,TGTGCCAGCAGTTATCTGGCAAGGGGGTATCAGCCCCAGCATTTT,CASSYLARGYQPQHF
TRBJ2-7,TRBD1,TRBV10-3,few,TGTGCCATCAGTACCGGGACAGACTCCTACGAGCAGTACTTC,CAISTGTDSYEQYF
TRBJ2-1,TRBD1,TRBV5-6,NA,TGTGCCAGCAGCTTCTACAGGGGCCCCCAGGGGGATGAGCAGTTCTTC,CASSFYRGPQGDEQFF
TRBJ2-3,NA,TRBV20-1,NA,TGCAGTGCTTGGCTAGTTGACACGCAGTATTTT,CSAWLVDTQYF
TRBJ2-3,TRBD1,TRBV4-3,NA,TGCGCCAGCAGCCAAGACGGACAGGGGGTGACAGATACGCAGTATTTT,CASSQDGQGVTDTQYF
TRBJ2-2,TRBD1,TRBV2,few,TGTGCCAGCAGCCAAACAGGGGGCACGAACACCGGGGAGCTGTTTTTT,CASSQTGGTNTGELFF